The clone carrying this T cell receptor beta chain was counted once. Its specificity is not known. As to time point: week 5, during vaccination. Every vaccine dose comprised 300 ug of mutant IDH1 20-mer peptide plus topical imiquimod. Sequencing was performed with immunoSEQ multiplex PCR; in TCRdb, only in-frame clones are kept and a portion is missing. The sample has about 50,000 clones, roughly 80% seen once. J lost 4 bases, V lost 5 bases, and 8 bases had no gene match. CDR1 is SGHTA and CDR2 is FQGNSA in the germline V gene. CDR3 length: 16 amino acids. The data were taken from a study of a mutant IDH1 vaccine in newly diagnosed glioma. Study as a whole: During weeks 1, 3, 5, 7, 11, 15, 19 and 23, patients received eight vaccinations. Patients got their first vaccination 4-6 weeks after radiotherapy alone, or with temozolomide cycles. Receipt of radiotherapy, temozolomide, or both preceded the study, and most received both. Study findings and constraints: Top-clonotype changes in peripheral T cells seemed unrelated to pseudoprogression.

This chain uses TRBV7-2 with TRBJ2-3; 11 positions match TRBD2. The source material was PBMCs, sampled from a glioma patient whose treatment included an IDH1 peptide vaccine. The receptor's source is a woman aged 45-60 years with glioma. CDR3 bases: TGTGCCAGCAGCCCACTAGCGGGGGCGGGGCCAGATACGCAGTATTTT. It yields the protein CASSPLAGAGPDTQYF.